The source of this T cell receptor beta chain is a study of T cells after yellow fever vaccination. Whole-study context: Those fractions that held only low numbers of cells were prepared using the SMART-Seq v4 Ultra Low Input RNA kit. The study, taken as a whole, reports: It was a weaker secondary response, yet one that peaked faster, at day 5 versus 15. In FACS-sorted repertoires, abundant clonotypes from the bulk population could appear as contaminants.

V was clipped by 4 bases and J by 7 bases, with 17 bases between them. Germline V gives CDR1 GTSNPN, CDR2 SVGIG (reference sequence). The CDR3 loop spans 14 amino acids. Synthesis of TCR cDNA relied on 5'RACE template switching, which attached a universal primer site and UMIs. TCRdb processed the 5' RACE reads anew with MiXCR; each CDR3 protein has one entry. The profile covers approximately 600,000 distinct CDR3 sequences, with more than 9% appearing a single time and 14% to 15% taken by the ten largest. In its sample, this clonotype was seen a few times. Antigen unknown. The sequences come from PBMCs, collected on the day of the yellow fever booster vaccination. The chain has TRBV30 and TRBJ2-1; a weak D match, TRBD2 (6 bases). The TCR sequence derives from a man younger than 40 who received the YFV17D yellow fever vaccine. In DNA, the CDR3 is TGTGCCTGGATTAGCGGACCAACTCGGAATGAGCAGTTCTTC. Protein sequence: CAWISGPTRNEQFF.